This is a list of T cell receptor beta chains from one sample in a study of CD8 T cells in Susac syndrome. One entry per CDR3 protein results from TCRdb running MiXCR on the immunoSEQ multiplex PCR reads. The profile shows tens of thousands of distinct CDR3 sequences, over 85% of them singletons. The sequenced sample was CD8+ T cells from PBMCs. Receptor source: a human donor in good health. Both conserved end residues are part of each CDR3. D genes are given only for firm matches. The size entry is marked missing in some rows and otherwise reads once, few, many or a size class.

d_call cdr3_length j_call clone_size v_call cdr3_nt cdr3_aa
NA 12 TRBJ1-1 NA TRBV19 TGTGCCAGTAGTACTCCCCTAACTGAAGCTTTCTTT CASSTPLTEAFF
NA 13 TRBJ2-2 once TRBV27 TGTGCCAGCAGTCCCGGGCGGGGCTTGGAGCTGTTTTTT CASSPGRGLELFF
TRBD2 15 TRBJ2-7 NA TRBV13 TGTGCCAGCAGCTCGGGGAGGGCTACCTCCTACGAGCAGTACTTC CASSSGRATSYEQYF
NA 10 TRBJ2-3 NA TRBV19 TGTGCCAGTGGGTGGGATACGCAGTATTTT CASGWDTQYF
TRBD2 15 TRBJ2-1 NA TRBV6-5 TGTGCCAGCAGTTACGGCGGGAGGGTGTACAATGAGCAGTTCTTC CASSYGGRVYNEQFF
NA 13 TRBJ1-1 NA TRBV27 TGTGCCAGCAGTCATTACAGTTCCACTGAAGCTTTCTTT CASSHYSSTEAFF
NA 12 TRBJ2-3 NA TRBV5-1 TGCGCCAGCAGCTTGGTGCCAGATACGCAGTATTTT CASSLVPDTQYF
TRBD1 11 TRBJ2-7 NA TRBV29-1 TGCAGCGTCGCCAGGGGGCTCGAGCAGTACTTC CSVARGLEQYF
NA 14 TRBJ1-4 NA TRBV7-9 TGTGCCAGCAGCTTAGAAGGGTTGGGAGAAAAACTGTTTTTT CASSLEGLGEKLFF
NA 14 TRBJ2-3 NA TRBV29-1 TGCAGCGTTAATGGTGGTGTGAACACAGATACGCAGTATTTT CSVNGGVNTDTQYF
NA 12 TRBJ2-7 NA TRBV18 TGTGCCAGCTCACCAGGCCCCCGCGAGCAGTACTTC CASSPGPREQYF
NA 12 TRBJ2-3 few TRBV14 TGTGCCAGCAGCCTTCGAGCAGATACGCAGTATTTT CASSLRADTQYF
NA 15 TRBJ1-4 NA TRBV28 TGTGCCAGCAGTTTAGAGGTTGATATTAATGAAAAACTGTTTTTT CASSLEVDINEKLFF
NA 15 TRBJ2-2 NA TRBV5-4 TGTGCCAGCAGCTTTGGGTTCCCGACGGGCGGGGAGCTGTTTTTT CASSFGFPTGGELFF
TRBD2 15 TRBJ2-7 NA TRBV28 TGTGCCAGCAAAAACCAAGAGGGCGGGAGCCACGAGCAGTACTTC CASKNQEGGSHEQYF
TRBD2 11 TRBJ2-4 NA TRBV6-2/TRBV6-3 TGTGCCAGCAGAGCGGGAGGGATTCAGTACTTC CASRAGGIQYF
TRBD1 15 TRBJ2-7 NA TRBV28 TGTGCCAGCAGTAGTTTAGGGACAGATAGTTACGAGCAGTACTTC CASSSLGTDSYEQYF
NA 14 TRBJ2-2 NA TRBV12-3/TRBV12-4 TGTGCCAGCAGTTTAGAGGGGCCCACCGGGGAGCTGTTTTTT CASSLEGPTGELFF
TRBD1 16 TRBJ2-2 NA TRBV3-1 TGTGCCAGCAGCCAAGATCTGACAGGGTTCGGCGGGGAGCTGTTTTTT CASSQDLTGFGGELFF
TRBD1 15 TRBJ2-7 NA TRBV4-1 TGCGCCAGCAGCCAATCCGGACAGGGGGCATACGAGCAGTACTTC CASSQSGQGAYEQYF